The present entry profiles one T cell receptor (beta chain) with its context. Its cognate antigen is unknown. This entry belongs to a study of Tregs in tolerant kidney transplant recipients. General study results and limits: Few patients were studied, so findings need validation in larger groups.

Data came from immunoSEQ multiplex PCR; TCRdb stores just in-frame clones and leaves some out. The sample contains about 240,000 clones, 84% of which appear only once. Germline V gene sequence: CDR1 ENHRY, CDR2 SYGVKD. The V and J ends lost 5 bases and 0 bases, in that order; junction bases with no gene match: 3. CDR3 size: 14 residues. The sequence was obtained from a human donor in good health. Sequenced sample: CD4+ T cells from blood. The chain carries TRBV10-3 and TRBJ2-7; 8 bases line up with TRBD2. CDR3 DNA: TGTGCCATCAGTAATAGCGGGGACTCCTACGAGCAGTACTTC. Translated, it gives CAISNSGDSYEQYF.